These 5 T cell receptor beta chains were sequenced from one sample in a study of CD8 T cells in Susac syndrome. Random-hexamer reverse transcription was applied to about 0.5 to 1 ug RNA. TCRdb re-derived calls from the immunoSEQ multiplex PCR reads in MiXCR, one entry per CDR3 protein. The sample gives 75,000 to 100,000 distinct CDR3 sequences, about 95% of which show up once; roughly 0.46% is in the top ten. Source material: CD8+ T cells from PBMCs. The receptors come from a human donor with Susac syndrome.

This clonotype was picked up one time. The V and J genes are TRBV12-3 or TRBV12-4 and TRBJ2-7, with D possibly TRBD2 on 5 matching bases. The CDR3 loop spans 12 amino acids. Trimming stripped 8 bases from V and 3 bases from J, with 11 bases between. CDR3 protein: CASLGVGYEQYF. The CDR3 region has the DNA TGTGCCAGCCTGGGAGTAGGCTACGAGCAGTACTTC.

CDR3 protein: CATSTPPGLRAFF. Here the CDR3 DNA reads TGTGCCACCAGCACCCCTCCGGGACTCCGGGCTTTCTTT. The chain recombines TRBV15 with TRBJ1-1; tentatively, D is TRBD1 (5 bases). The CDR3 runs 13 residues. In germline, CDR1 is LNHNV, CDR2 YYDKDF (reference sequence). V lost 4 bases and J lost 11, with 17 bases in between.

The chain carries TRBV4-1 and TRBJ2-7; 7 bases fit TRBD2. Germline assignment: CDR1 MGHRA and CDR2 YSYEKL. The V segment lost 0 bases and the J segment 3 bases; nucleotides outside the gene matches: 2. The CDR3 sequence is 14 residues long. The CDR3 sequence is CASSQEGGIYEQYF. CDR3 DNA: TGCGCCAGCAGCCAAGAGGGAGGGATCTACGAGCAGTACTTC.

The V call is TRBV5-6, the J call TRBJ1-2; no clear D. V lost 4 bases and J 9 bases, leaving 25 bases between the germline ends. This CDR3 has 16 amino acids. Germline CDR1 SGHDT, CDR2 YYEEEE. CDR3 sequence (DNA): TGTGCCAGCAGCCCACCTATGATGGTCCGTGAGGGAAGCTACACCTTC. Protein product: CASSPPMMVREGSYTF.

The chain carries TRBV13 and TRBJ2-3; 10 bases map to TRBD2. CDR3 length: 14 residues. Per germline, CDR1 PRHDT and CDR2 FYEKMQ (reference sequence). V dropped 5 bases and J dropped 6; count of bases not matched to a gene: 5. The CDR3 sequence is CASSPPAGGDTQYF. In nucleotides, the CDR3 is TGTGCCAGCAGCCCCCCAGCGGGAGGGGATACGCAGTATTTT.